These 25 T cell receptor beta chains came from one sample sequenced in a study of T-cell reconstitution after alpha-beta-depleted transplantation in children. Unique molecular identifiers featured in how the TCRbeta library was prepared. One entry per CDR3 protein, called by TCRdb with MiXCR from the PCR reads. The sample lists approximately 270,000 distinct CDR3 sequences; about 24% were seen once. The specimen was PBMCs, mostly from graft donor cells, collected 360 days after TCRalphabeta/CD19-depleted stem cell transplant. These receptors originate from a female patient between 2 and 15 years old who had a stem cell transplant for congenital amegakaryocytic thrombocytopenia, so the T cells may come from the graft donor.

This clonotype was counted a few times. The chain recombines TRBV29-1 with TRBJ1-1; 9 nucleotides match TRBD1. Germline V lookup: CDR1 SQVTM, CDR2 ANQGSEA. The length of the CDR3 is 12 residues. Unmatched junction bases numbered 4, after V lost 5 bases and J lost 6 bases. The CDR3 DNA sequence: TGCAGCGTTAACAGGGGGCGGTCTGAAGCTTTCTTT. Protein product: CSVNRGRSEAFF.

Judged by abundance, this clonotype is medium-sized (0.01 to 0.1%). CDR3: CSAEIAGVMRETQYF. CDR3 sequence (DNA): TGCAGCGCCGAAATAGCGGGAGTCATGAGAGAGACCCAGTACTTC. V is TRBV29-1 and J is TRBJ2-5, with TRBD2 identical over 9 bases. The germline CDR1 and CDR2 sequences are SQVTM and ANQGSEA. The CDR3 loop spans 15 amino acids. The ends lost 7 bases at V and 4 bases at J; junction bases unmatched: 13. The whole variable domain, remainder taken from reference TRBV29-1 and TRBJ2-5, is SAVISQKPSRDICQRGTSLTIQCQVDSQVTMMFWYRQQPGQSLTLIATANQGSEATYESGFVIDKFPISRPNLTFSTLTVSNMSPEDSSIYLCSAEIAGVMRETQYFGPGTRLLVL.

CDR3 residues: CSVGTLSNEQYF. The DNA for the CDR3 is TGCAGCGTAGGGACATTGAGCAACGAGCAGTACTTC. The genes are TRBV29-1 and TRBJ2-7; a weak D match, TRBD1 (6 bases). There are 12 residues in the CDR3. Deletions cut 6 bases from V and 5 bases from J, with 14 bases between. Looked up from germline, CDR1 is SQVTM and CDR2 is ANQGSEA.

This clonotype was seen more than once but under ten times. This CDR3 is CSVGTGSNYGYTF. The CDR3, as DNA: TGCAGCGTTGGGACAGGGTCTAACTATGGCTACACCTTC. This rearrangement joins TRBV29-1 to TRBJ1-2; TRBD1 matches at 8 bases. Looked up from germline, CDR1 is SQVTM and CDR2 is ANQGSEA. J was trimmed by 0 bases and V by 4 bases; bases with no gene match: 1. The CDR3 has 13 residues.

The gene calls are TRBV6-5 and TRBJ2-3; no firm D call. Trimming removed 3 bases at V and 6 bases at J, with 13 bases between. Germline values: CDR1 MNHEY, CDR2 SVGAGI. The CDR3 consists of 14 residues. The CDR3 loop is CASSYRSSSDTQYF. CDR3 in DNA: TGTGCCAGCAGTTATCGTAGCTCTTCGGATACGCAGTATTTT.

This clonotype was detected only a few times. The V call is TRBV6-5, the J call TRBJ2-3; 12 nucleotides match TRBD2. Germline V gene sequence: CDR1 MNHEY, CDR2 SVGAGI. V trimming: 0 bases; J trimming: 4 bases; junction bases outside the gene matches: 8. There are 18 residues in the CDR3. The CDR3 protein is CASSYSKGLAGRPDTQYF. The DNA of the CDR3 is TGTGCCAGCAGTTACTCAAAGGGACTAGCGGGTCGCCCAGATACGCAGTATTTT.

V and J are TRBV28 and TRBJ1-1; D might be TRBD1 (5 bases). Per the germline V gene, CDR1 is MDHEN and CDR2 is SYDVKM. The V end was cut by 6 bases, the J end by 4 bases, with 18 bases between. The length of the CDR3 is 15 residues. The CDR3 DNA follows: TGTGCCAGCAGCTCATCTCAGGGCTGGGGCACTGAAGCTTTCTTT. Protein: CASSSSQGWGTEAFF. Using reference TRBV28 and TRBJ1-1 for the parts outside the CDR3, the full variable domain is DVKVTQSSRYLVKRTGEKVFLECVQDMDHENMFWYRQDPGLGLRLIYFSYDVKMKEKGDIPEGYSVSREKKERFSLILESASTNQTSMYLCASSSSQGWGTEAFFGQGTRLTVV.

This clonotype was picked up many times. This rearrangement joins TRBV10-3 to TRBJ2-3; D is possibly TRBD1 or TRBD2 (5 bases each). Germline values: CDR1 ENHRY, CDR2 SYGVKD. Trimming took off 0 bases at V and 2 bases at J, with 12 bases between the two ends. This CDR3 contains 16 residues. The CDR3: CAISESGAVATDTQYF. The CDR3 nucleotides read TGTGCCATCAGTGAGTCCGGGGCCGTAGCCACAGATACGCAGTATTTT.

A few counts support this clonotype. J is TRBJ2-5 and V is TRBV28; 8 bases are shared with TRBD1. Germline-derived CDR1 and CDR2 are MDHEN and SYDVKM. The junction had 21 bases not matched to a gene; V was cut back by 6 bases and J by 6 bases. CDR3 length equals 18 residues. Written as DNA, the CDR3 is TGTGCCAGCAGAACTCGATGGATCAGACAGGGGTTGGTAAAGACCCAGTACTTC. Its translation: CASRTRWIRQGLVKTQYF.

This chain uses TRBV15 with TRBJ2-1; 8 bases map to TRBD2. The V gene end was trimmed by 8 bases and the J gene end by 3 bases; junction bases not matched to a gene: 6. Looked up from germline, CDR1 is LNHNV and CDR2 is YYDKDF (reference sequence). The CDR3 sequence is 14 residues long. The CDR3 bases are TGTGCCACCCGAGCGGGAGTCGACTACAATGAGCAGTTCTTC. Translating gives CATRAGVDYNEQFF.

The sample holds a few counts of this clonotype. The chain couples TRBV7-8 to TRBJ2-1; TRBD2 aligns across 8 bases. The V and J ends lost 7 bases and 4 bases, in that order; junction bases with no gene match: 6. This CDR3 has 14 amino acids. Germline lookup yields CDR1 SGHVS and CDR2 FQNEAQ. CDR3 nucleotide sequence: TGTGCCAGCACCCCGGGACTAGTGTACAATGAGCAGTTCTTC. Translated: CASTPGLVYNEQFF.

The genes are TRBV28 and TRBJ2-6; D call uncertain. The CDR3 is 14 amino acids. Trimming took off 3 bases at V and 1 base at J, with 4 bases between the two ends. CDR1 MDHEN and CDR2 SYDVKM come from the germline V gene. The CDR3, as DNA: TGTGCCAGCAGTTTTCTATCTGGGGCCAACGTCCTGACTTTC. Translated: CASSFLSGANVLTF.

This clonotype was recorded a few times. The chain is built from TRBV7-9 and TRBJ2-6; unclear D gene. There are 16 residues in the CDR3. With 1 base removed from V and 0 bases from J, the gap between germline ends came to 7 bases. Germline V gives CDR1 SEHNR, CDR2 FQNEAQ (reference sequence). Written as DNA, the CDR3 is TGTGCCAGCAGCTTAGGATGGGCCTCTGGGGCCAACGTCCTGACTTTC. Its protein is CASSLGWASGANVLTF. The full variable domain, rest sourced from reference TRBV7-9 and TRBJ2-6, is DTGVSQNPRHKITKRGQNVTFRCDPISEHNRLYWYRQTLGQGPEFLTYFQNEAQLEKSRLLSDRFSAERPKGSFSTLEIQRTEQGDSAMYLCASSLGWASGANVLTFGAGSRLTVL.

DNA for the CDR3: TGTGCCAGCAGCCCTGGGACTAGCGGGGGCCCCAGCACAGATACGCAGTATTTT. Protein: CASSPGTSGGPSTDTQYF. The chain recombines TRBV14 with TRBJ2-3; 14 bases agree with TRBD2. The ends lost 4 bases at V and 0 bases at J; junction bases unmatched: 6. The V gene's germline CDR1 is SGHDN and CDR2 FVKESK. The CDR3 sequence is 18 residues long.

This clonotype has at least ten counts. The chain carries TRBV11-2 and TRBJ1-3; tentatively, D is TRBD1 (5 bases). This CDR3 comprises 15 residues. V was clipped by 2 bases and J by 3 bases, with 11 bases between them. Germline assignment: CDR1 SGHAT and CDR2 FQNNGV. The CDR3: CASSLSTANGNTIYF. The CDR3 coding sequence is TGTGCCAGCAGCTTATCGACAGCAAATGGAAACACCATATATTTT. The full variable domain, rest sourced from reference TRBV11-2 and TRBJ1-3, is EAGVAQSPRYKIIEKRQSVAFWCNPISGHATLYWYQQILGQGPKLLIQFQNNGVVDDSQLPKDRFSAERLKGVDSTLKIQPAKLEDSAVYLCASSLSTANGNTIYFGEGSWLTVV.

This clonotype was observed a handful of times. The chain recombines TRBV12-3 or TRBV12-4 with TRBJ2-3, with TRBD2 matching over 12 bases. The CDR3 is 17 amino acids. Trimming at V came to 5 bases and at J to 5 bases, leaving 11 bases not matched to a gene. CDR3 coding DNA: TGTGCCAGCAGTCCGTCACCTAGCGGGAGGGCCGGAGATACGCAGTATTTT. This sequence encodes CASSPSPSGRAGDTQYF.

The rearrangement uses TRBV7-8 and TRBJ2-3; the match to TRBD2 covers 10 bases. CDR1 and CDR2 from the germline V gene are SGHVS and FQNEAQ. This CDR3 is 17 amino acids long. The trim removed 5 bases at V and 4 bases at J, leaving 12 bases unmatched. Here the CDR3 DNA reads TGTGCCAGCAGCCCGATGGGACTAGCGCCGACACCAGATACGCAGTATTTT. Translating it yields CASSPMGLAPTPDTQYF. Variable domain in full (rest from reference TRBV7-8 and TRBJ2-3): GAGVSQSPRYKVAKRGQDVALRCDPISGHVSLFWYQQALGQGPEFLTYFQNEAQLDKSGLPSDRFFAERPEGSVSTLKIQRTQQEDSAVYLCASSPMGLAPTPDTQYFGPGTRLTVL.

V is TRBV7-3 and J is TRBJ2-6; TRBD2 aligns across 7 bases. The V gene end was trimmed by 5 bases and the J gene end by 0 bases; junction bases not matched to a gene: 4. CDR3 length equals 16 residues. Germline V gene data show CDR1 as SGHTA and CDR2 as FQGTGA. The CDR3 sequence is CASSLWTSSGANVLTF. The DNA of the CDR3 is TGTGCCAGCAGCCTTTGGACTAGCTCTGGGGCCAACGTCCTGACTTTC.

This clonotype has only a few counts. The chain joins TRBV5-1 to TRBJ1-2; D not resolved. Germline CDR1 and CDR2: SGHRS and YFSETQ. The germline V and J ends were trimmed by 0 bases and 3 bases, with 9 bases remaining between them. The CDR3 contains 14 residues. CDR3 protein: CASSLEGFDYGYTF. The CDR3 region has the DNA TGCGCCAGCAGCTTGGAGGGCTTCGACTATGGCTACACCTTC. Combining the CDR3 with reference TRBV5-1 and TRBJ1-2 gives the whole variable domain KAGVTQTPRYLIKTRGQQVTLSCSPISGHRSVSWYQQTPGQGLQFLFEYFSETQRNKGNFPGRFSGRQFSNSRSEMNVSTLELGDSALYLCASSLEGFDYGYTFGSGTRLTVV.

The gene calls are TRBV20-1 and TRBJ2-3; D possibly matches TRBD1 or TRBD2 (5 bases each). Germline lookup yields CDR1 DFQATT and CDR2 SNEGSKA (reference sequence). The CDR3 consists of 12 residues. Trimming stripped 3 bases from V and 4 bases from J, with 8 bases between. The CDR3 DNA sequence: TGCAGTGCTAGCCGAGGGGCAGATACGCAGTATTTT. Its protein product is CSASRGADTQYF.

This clonotype was picked up a small number of times. The chain recombines TRBV10-3 with TRBJ2-3; a weak D match, TRBD2 (5 bases). Germline-derived CDR1 and CDR2 are ENHRY and SYGVKD. Trimming pared 1 base from V and 4 bases from J, leaving 9 bases between. This CDR3 region has 14 residues. The DNA of the CDR3 is TGTGCCATCAGTGAGTTAAGCGGATCAGATACGCAGTATTTT. Translating it yields CAISELSGSDTQYF.

This clonotype was recorded a few times. V is TRBV6-1 and J is TRBJ1-2, with D perhaps TRBD1 (5 bases). The V gene's germline CDR1 is MNHNS and CDR2 SASEGT. The V and J ends lost 7 bases and 4 bases respectively, with 22 bases between them. This CDR3 region has 16 residues. CDR3 sequence: CASTDSRVSFFYGYTF. The CDR3 DNA reads as TGTGCCAGCACCGACAGTAGGGTATCTTTTTTCTATGGCTACACCTTC.

This chain uses TRBV10-3 with TRBJ2-3; the D is unclear. With 2 bases removed from V and 0 bases from J, the gap between germline ends came to 6 bases. Germline CDR1 and CDR2: ENHRY and SYGVKD. The CDR3 is 14 amino acids. The CDR3 is CAISERASTDTQYF. As DNA, the CDR3 is TGTGCCATCAGTGAGAGGGCTAGCACAGATACGCAGTATTTT.

This clonotype has a count of ten or more. The chain carries TRBV5-1 and TRBJ2-1; the match to TRBD2 covers 11 bases. Germline V gives CDR1 SGHRS, CDR2 YFSETQ. This CDR3 contains 15 residues. V was pared by 5 bases and J by 8 bases, with 9 bases of the junction left unmatched. The CDR3 region is CASRYLAGGRDEQFF. DNA for the CDR3: TGCGCCAGCAGATATCTAGCGGGGGGACGCGATGAGCAGTTCTTC.

This clonotype was counted ten times or more. The V and J genes are TRBV4-2 and TRBJ2-1; 7 bases map to TRBD2. This CDR3 spans 18 amino acids. Germline CDR1 LGHNA, CDR2 YNFKEQ. V gave up 0 bases and J gave up 2 bases; unmatched junction bases: 10. CDR3 residues: CASSQEEMGEGPYNEQFF. CDR3 nucleotide sequence: TGTGCCAGCAGCCAAGAAGAAATGGGGGAGGGCCCCTACAATGAGCAGTTCTTC.